This T cell receptor (beta chain) was captured in a study of blood T cells in healthy people across ages. Findings and limits, study-wide: PBMCs that were unsorted prevented a conclusive naive versus antigen-experienced comparison.

This clonotype showed up just a few times. The antigen remains unidentified. Germline lookup yields CDR1 KGHDR and CDR2 SFDVKD. The CDR3 extends over 19 amino acids. With V trimmed by 3 bases and J by 4 bases, 10 bases remained unmatched. The use of a sample-barcoded 5' primer and a J-beta primer mix characterized a second PCR of 7 to 11 cycles. TCRdb redid the calling of the 5' RACE reads with MiXCR, one entry per CDR3 protein. The sample gives approximately 730,000 distinct CDR3 sequences, about 55% of which show up once; approximately 41% is in the top ten. This TCR was recovered from a man older than 75 in good health. The V and J genes are TRBV24-1 and TRBJ2-2, with 13 nucleotides matching TRBD2. Sequencing was carried out using blood. CDR3 sequence (DNA): TGTGCCACCAGTGATCCCGGACTAGCGGGAGTAGTCGGCACCGGGGAGCTGTTTTTT. It yields the protein CATSDPGLAGVVGTGELFF.